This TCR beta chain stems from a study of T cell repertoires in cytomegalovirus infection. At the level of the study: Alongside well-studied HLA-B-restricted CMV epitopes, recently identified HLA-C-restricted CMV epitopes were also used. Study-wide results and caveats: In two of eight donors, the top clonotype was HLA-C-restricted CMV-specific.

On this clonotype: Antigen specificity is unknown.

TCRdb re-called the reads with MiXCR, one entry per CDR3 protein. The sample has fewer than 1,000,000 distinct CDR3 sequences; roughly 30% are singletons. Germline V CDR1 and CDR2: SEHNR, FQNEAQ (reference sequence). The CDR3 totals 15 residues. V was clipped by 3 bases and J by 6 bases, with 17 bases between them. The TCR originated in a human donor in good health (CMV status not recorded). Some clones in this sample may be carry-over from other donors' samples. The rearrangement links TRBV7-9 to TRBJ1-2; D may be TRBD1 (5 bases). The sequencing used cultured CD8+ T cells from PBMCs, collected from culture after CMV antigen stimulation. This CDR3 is CASSLGGSPPNGYTF. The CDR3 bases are TGTGCCAGCAGCTTGGGGGGTAGCCCTCCCAATGGCTACACCTTC.